Below are 5 T cell receptor beta chains sequenced from a single sample in a study of T cell responses to AZD1222 COVID-19 vaccine. The assay was immunoSEQ multiplex PCR, and TCRdb's table has in-frame clones only and misses some. The profile shows some 140,000 clones, roughly 90% of them singletons. This specimen consisted of peripheral blood, obtained on day 0 of AZD1222 vaccination. The source of these receptors is an adult in good health.

The rearrangement links TRBV19 to TRBJ2-2, with D perhaps matching TRBD2 (6 bases). This CDR3 is 13 amino acids long. Trimming removed 11 bases from V and 7 bases from J, with 17 bases in between. Germline CDR1 reads LNHDA; CDR2 reads SQIVND (reference sequence). CDR3 sequence: CASMQGGYGELFF. CDR3 sequence (DNA): TGTGCCTCGATGCAGGGAGGCTACGGGGAGCTGTTTTTT.

The chain has TRBV27 and TRBJ1-4, with D uncertain. V lost 4 bases to trimming and J lost 3 bases, with 3 bases between them. The CDR3 has 12 amino acids. Germline CDR1 MNHEY, CDR2 SMNVEV (reference sequence). CDR3 sequence reads: CASSSPNEKLFF. CDR3 bases: TGTGCCAGCAGTTCCCCTAATGAAAAACTGTTTTTT.

V and J are TRBV3-1 (or the pseudogene TRBV3-2) and TRBJ1-2; a possible D gene is TRBD1 (6 bases). Between the trimmed V and J ends, which lost 3 bases and 8 bases, there was a span of 13 bases. Per germline, CDR1 LGHDT and CDR2 YNNKEL (reference sequence). The length of the CDR3 is 13 residues. Here the CDR3 DNA reads TGTGCCAGCAGCCATCGCGGTAGGGGGGGCTACACCTTC. Its protein is CASSHRGRGGYTF.

The CDR3 region is CASSALTGGNYGYTF. As DNA, the CDR3 is TGCGCCAGCAGCGCCCTGACAGGGGGCAACTATGGCTACACCTTC. This sequence joins TRBV5-1 and TRBJ1-2, with TRBD1 matching 10 bases. The CDR3 is 15 amino acids. V lost 4 bases and J lost 2; bases outside the gene matches: 5. Germline CDR1 and CDR2: SGHRS and YFSETQ.

The rearrangement joins TRBV4-2 to TRBJ1-2, with D maybe TRBD1 (6 bases). The CDR3 is made up of 18 amino acids. Germline V gene sequence: CDR1 LGHNA, CDR2 YNFKEQ. Trimming took 0 bases from V and 0 from J, leaving 17 bases between them. As DNA, the CDR3 is TGTGCCAGCAGCCAAGAGATCCAGGGGTGGGCTACTAACTATGGCTACACCTTC. Its protein is CASSQEIQGWATNYGYTF.